A single sample is the source of the 20 T cell receptor beta chains below, sequenced in a study of shared clonotypes between healthy human individuals. Assay: immunoSEQ multiplex PCR; the TCRdb copy retains only in-frame clones and omits some. Here the sample spans roughly 2.6 million clones, roughly 92% being singletons. Source material: naive CD4+ T cells sorted from blood. Subset reported: CD45RA+ positively selected. All receptors come from a man aged 18-30 years in good health.

This chain links TRBV2 with TRBJ1-1, with D perhaps TRBD1 (6 bases). V shed 3 bases and J shed 5 bases, with 13 bases lying between them. Per germline, CDR1 SNHLY and CDR2 FYNNEI. The CDR3 totals 14 residues. The CDR3 region is CASSDQGLGTEAFF. CDR3 coding DNA: TGTGCCAGCAGTGACCAGGGGCTGGGGACTGAAGCTTTCTTT.

This chain connects TRBV28 to TRBJ2-7; 8 bases match TRBD2. Losses at the gene ends were 8 bases for V and 13 bases for J; bases not matched to a gene: 13. This CDR3 is 12 amino acids long. Looked up from germline, CDR1 is MDHEN and CDR2 is SYDVKM. Written as DNA, the CDR3 is TGTGCCAGCGGAGCCGCGTTTCTAGCGGGCTACTTC. Residues: CASGAAFLAGYF.

CDR3 sequence (DNA): TGTGCCAGCAGTTACGCGGACAGGCTGTTCGGTCAGCCCCAGCATTTT. Translated, it gives CASSYADRLFGQPQHF. The genes are TRBV6-5 and TRBJ1-5; TRBD1 agrees at 7 bases. There are 16 residues in the CDR3. V was pared by 2 bases and J by 6 bases, with 10 bases of the junction left unmatched. Germline lookup yields CDR1 MNHEY and CDR2 SVGAGI.

The chain combines TRBV1 with TRBJ2-5; the D call TRBD1 from the table was never checked on the DNA. TRBV1 constitutes a pseudogene. This CDR3 spans 18 amino acids. The CDR3 sequence is CTSSQGIETGEVEETQYF. DNA of the CDR3: TGCACCAGCAGCCAAGGTATTGAGACAGGGGAGGTTGAAGAGACCCAGTACTTC.

The chain carries TRBV5-7 and TRBJ1-2; D perhaps matches TRBD1 (5 bases). TRBV5-7 is an ORF for which the function is uncertain. The CDR3 runs to 14 residues. Trimming left V 5 bases short and J 8 bases short, with 19 bases between. The CDR3 spells CASRFRDLNEGYTF. CDR3 DNA sequence: TGTGCCAGCAGATTCAGGGATTTGAATGAAGGCTACACCTTC.

In DNA, the CDR3 is TGTGCCAGCAGTTTCGACAGGGTGGCCTATAATTCACCCCTCCACTTT. It encodes CASSFDRVAYNSPLHF. The V and J genes are TRBV6-6 and TRBJ1-6, with 7 bases identical to TRBD1. V dropped 4 bases and J dropped 2; count of bases not matched to a gene: 5. Germline CDR1 is MNHNY and CDR2 is SVGAGI (reference sequence). There are 16 residues in the CDR3.

The V and J genes are TRBV4-1 and TRBJ2-7, with 8 bases that match TRBD2. This CDR3 has 17 amino acids. With 0 bases clipped from V and 3 bases from J, the junction kept 10 bases outside the gene matches. Germline CDR1 is MGHRA and CDR2 is YSYEKL. CDR3 coding DNA: TGCGCCAGCAGCCAAGAATCATTGGCGGGAGGTATCTACGAGCAGTACTTC. Translating it yields CASSQESLAGGIYEQYF.

The genes are TRBV4-2 and TRBJ2-1, with 14 bases aligning to TRBD2. Germline V lookup: CDR1 LGHNA, CDR2 YNFKEQ. The CDR3 length is 20 residues. V gave up 4 bases and J gave up 0 bases; unmatched junction bases: 11. CDR3 DNA: TGTGCCAGCAGCCGCGGACTAGCGGGGGGCTTTTCGAGCTCCTACAATGAGCAGTTCTTC. This encodes CASSRGLAGGFSSSYNEQFF.

This clone was seen only once. This sequence joins TRBV11-2 and TRBJ2-7, with D perhaps matching TRBD1 (6 bases). Trimming removed 3 bases at V and 3 bases at J, with 21 bases between. CDR1 and CDR2 (germline): SGHAT, FQNNGV. The CDR3 has 17 amino acids. This CDR3 reads CASSFGRDDRPDYEQYF. The CDR3 DNA sequence: TGTGCCAGCAGCTTCGGAAGGGACGACAGGCCAGACTACGAGCAGTACTTC.

The chain combines TRBV12-5 with TRBJ2-1; D tentatively fits TRBD1 or TRBD2 (5 bases each). Germline CDR1 reads LGHNT; CDR2 reads FRNRAP. The CDR3 runs 18 residues. Trimming pared 3 bases from V and 5 bases from J, leaving 23 bases between. DNA for the CDR3: TGTGCTAGTGGTTTCGCCGGGGCGCGCACCCCGGGCGACAATGAGCAGTTCTTC. Its translation is CASGFAGARTPGDNEQFF.

The CDR3 loop reads CASSPPNREGWPQHF. Written as DNA, the CDR3 is TGTGCCAGCTCACCACCCAACAGGGAGGGCTGGCCCCAGCATTTT. V is TRBV18 and J is TRBJ1-5, with D perhaps matching TRBD1 (6 bases). The V gene's germline CDR1 is KGHSH and CDR2 LQKENI. The CDR3 is 15 amino acids. Deletions cut 0 bases from V and 9 bases from J, with 15 bases between.

This chain connects TRBV19 to TRBJ2-6; the D gene is possibly TRBD1 (5 bases). Germline V gives CDR1 LNHDA, CDR2 SQIVND (reference sequence). CDR3 size: 15 residues. V shed 8 bases and J shed 2 bases, with 13 bases lying between them. This chain's CDR3 is CASWTPYPGANVLTF. CDR3 sequence (DNA): TGTGCCAGTTGGACACCCTACCCTGGGGCCAACGTCCTGACTTTC. Using reference TRBV19 and TRBJ2-6 for the parts outside the CDR3, the full variable domain is DGGITQSPKYLFRKEGQNVTLSCEQNLNHDAMYWYRQDPGQGLRLIYYSQIVNDFQKGDIAEGYSVSREKKESFPLTVTSAQKNPTAFYLCASWTPYPGANVLTFGAGSRLTVL.

This clone was seen once. V and J are TRBV6-5 and TRBJ1-2, with 7 bases aligning to TRBD1. In germline, CDR1 is MNHEY, CDR2 SVGAGI. CDR3 size: 14 residues. Trimming took 5 bases from V and 2 from J; bases not matched to a gene: 5. The CDR3 here is CASSRAGGNYGYTF. The CDR3 nucleotides are TGTGCCAGCAGTCGGGCAGGGGGAAACTATGGCTACACCTTC.

This chain uses TRBV27 with TRBJ2-7, with TRBD1 as a possible D gene (5 bases). The V end lost 10 bases, the J end lost 2 bases, and 12 bases lay between the germline ends. Germline V lookup: CDR1 MNHEY, CDR2 SMNVEV (reference sequence). There are 12 residues in the CDR3. The CDR3 is CATRVGAYEQYF. Written as DNA, the CDR3 is TGTGCCACAAGAGTAGGGGCCTACGAGCAGTACTTC.

This clone was seen only once. DNA of the CDR3: TGTGCCAGCAGCCAAGGACAGGTCACTGAAGCTTTCTTT. Amino acid sequence: CASSQGQVTEAFF. The chain uses TRBV5-4 and TRBJ1-1; 7 nucleotides align to TRBD1. V lost 4 bases to trimming and J lost 4 bases; unmatched junction nucleotides: 4. This CDR3 contains 13 residues. The germline CDR1 and CDR2 sequences are SGHNT and YYREEE (reference sequence).

The chain links TRBV28 to TRBJ2-7; a weak D match, TRBD1 (6 bases). Between the trimmed V and J ends, which lost 10 bases and 4 bases, there was a span of 20 bases. CDR3 length: 14 amino acids. Germline V gives CDR1 MDHEN, CDR2 SYDVKM. As DNA, the CDR3 is TGTGCCATCTCTCCCGGACAGAAAGTTTACGAGCAGTACTTC. This encodes CAISPGQKVYEQYF.

In its sample, this clone was seen once. CDR3 bases: TGCGCCAGCAGCGGGGGCCCCAACACCGGGGAGCTGTTTTTT. Encoded protein: CASSGGPNTGELFF. The rearrangement uses TRBV10-1 and TRBJ2-2; D is tentatively TRBD1 or TRBD2 (6 bases each). Per germline, CDR1 WNHNN and CDR2 SYGVQD (reference sequence). Trimming took off 6 bases at V and 2 bases at J, with 10 bases between the two ends. This CDR3 comprises 14 residues.

The rearrangement links TRBV2 to TRBJ2-1; TRBD2 matches 7 bases. CDR1 and CDR2 (germline): SNHLY, FYNNEI. The length of the CDR3 is 15 residues. V lost 8 bases and J lost 6; bases outside the gene matches: 13. The CDR3 DNA sequence: TGTGCCAGCTTTCGGGGCGGGAGCGTGGGCAATGAGCAGTTCTTC. Translating gives CASFRGGSVGNEQFF.

The V and J genes are TRBV27 and TRBJ2-7, with D hard to call. Germline CDR1 and CDR2: MNHEY and SMNVEV (reference sequence). Deletions cut 2 bases from V and 6 bases from J, with 11 bases between. The CDR3 runs to 13 residues. The CDR3 region has the DNA TGTGCCAGCAGTTTAAGTTCAGCTCGCGAGCAGTACTTC. This encodes CASSLSSAREQYF.

This clone was seen only once. The chain joins TRBV10-3 to TRBJ2-7, with TRBD2 as a possible D gene (7 bases). Germline assignment: CDR1 ENHRY and CDR2 SYGVKD. The CDR3 is 14 residues long. Trimming removed 3 bases from V and 6 bases from J, with 15 bases in between. CDR3 DNA: TGTGCCATCAGTGACGGGGGGCGGGGCTTCGAGCAGTACTTC. It translates to CAISDGGRGFEQYF.